This T cell receptor (beta chain) was identified in a study of T cell changes during pregnancy in multiple sclerosis. Assay: immunoSEQ multiplex PCR; the TCRdb copy retains only in-frame clones and omits some. This sample has over 50,000 clones; about 90% occur once, and the top ten carry 1.4% to 1.5%. The V gene lost 5 bases and the J gene lost 0 bases, with 10 bases spanning the gap. CDR1 is SGHVS and CDR2 is FNYEAQ in the germline V gene. The CDR3 runs 14 residues. Sequenced here: peripheral blood, sampled in the third trimester of pregnancy. The chain uses TRBV7-6 and TRBJ1-1, with D perhaps TRBD1 (5 bases). The clonotype comes from a female donor in good health, enrolled as a control in a pregnancy study. The CDR3 sequence: CASSKQAVNTEAFF. The CDR3 nucleotides read TGTGCCAGCAGCAAACAGGCCGTGAACACTGAAGCTTTCTTT.